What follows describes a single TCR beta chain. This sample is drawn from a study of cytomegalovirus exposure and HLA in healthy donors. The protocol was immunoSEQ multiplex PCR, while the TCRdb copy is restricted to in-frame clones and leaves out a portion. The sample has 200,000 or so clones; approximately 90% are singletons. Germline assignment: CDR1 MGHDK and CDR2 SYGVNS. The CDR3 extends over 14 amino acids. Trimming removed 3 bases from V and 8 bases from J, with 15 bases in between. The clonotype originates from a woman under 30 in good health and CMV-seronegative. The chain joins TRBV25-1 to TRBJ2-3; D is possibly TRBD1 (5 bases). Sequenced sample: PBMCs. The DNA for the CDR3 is TGTGCCAGCAGTGACAGGGTAGCTTCTGGTACGCAGTATTTT. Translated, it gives CASSDRVASGTQYF.